These 31 T cell receptor beta chains were all obtained from the same sample, sequenced in a study of beta chain features in type 1 diabetes. TCRB transcripts that were expressed got sequenced, as all of the isolated RNA had been reverse transcribed. The repertoire was sequenced with immunoSEQ multiplex PCR; TCRdb's copy has only in-frame clones and lacks some. The sample records some 900,000 clones, roughly a sixth being singletons. The sequencing input was naive CD4+ T cells from blood. The receptors derive from a woman between 18 and 29 years old in good health.

In this sample, this clone turned up a few times. Other nucleotide sequences from this sample produce the same CDR3. The chain is built from TRBV7-8 and TRBJ2-3; D unclear. Looked up from germline, CDR1 is SGHVS and CDR2 is FQNEAQ. The CDR3 covers 13 residues. The germline V and J ends were trimmed by 1 base and 3 bases, with 5 bases remaining between them. The CDR3 sequence: CASSLGGTDTQYF. The CDR3 DNA follows: TGTGCCAGCAGCTTAGGGGGAACAGATACGCAGTATTTT.

In its sample, this clone was seen a few times. The gene calls are TRBV4-3 and TRBJ1-2; D is possibly TRBD1 (5 bases). In germline, CDR1 is LGHNA, CDR2 YSLEER. CDR3 length: 19 amino acids. The V end lost 5 bases, the J end lost 1 base, and 26 bases lay between the germline ends. The CDR3 bases are TGCGCCAGCAGCGGAAAATCCTCGGGACCGAAGGTCCATAACTATGGCTACACCTTC. The encoded protein is CASSGKSSGPKVHNYGYTF.

A word on this clone: At one end, the junction sequence differs from germline, possibly due to a read error. The chain links TRBV6-1 to TRBJ2-7; possibly TRBD2 for D (5 bases). Germline V gene data show CDR1 as MNHNS and CDR2 as SASEGT. The CDR3 runs to 11 residues. CDR3 nucleotides: TGTGCCAGCAGTGGAGGGAGAAATCGCCACTTC. Encoded protein: CASSGGRNRHF.

At least ten counts were recorded for this clone. This chain joins TRBV21-1 and TRBJ2-2; the table assigns TRBD2, which was not confirmed against the DNA. TRBV21-1 represents a pseudogene. This CDR3 comprises 12 residues. The CDR3 DNA reads as TGTGCCAGCAGCAGCTCTAGCGGGGAGCTGTTTTTT. It translates to CASSSSSGELFF.

This clone has just a few counts. The V gene is TRBV9, the J gene TRBJ2-2, with TRBD1 matching over 9 bases. Germline CDR1 is SGDLS and CDR2 is YYNGEE. The CDR3 sequence is 16 residues long. Trimming removed 5 bases from V and 4 bases from J; junction bases left unmatched: 9. The CDR3 DNA sequence: TGTGCCAGCAGATACGGGACAGGGAGTCTCACCGGGGAGCTGTTTTTT. Translation gives CASRYGTGSLTGELFF.

The chain links TRBV5-8 to TRBJ2-1; TRBD1 agrees at 9 bases. This CDR3 has 15 residues. J gave up 9 bases and V 3 bases, and 10 bases lay outside the gene matches. Germline loops: CDR1 SGHTS, CDR2 YDEGEE. CDR3 in amino acids: CASSWGRTGAGEQFF. The CDR3 DNA is TGTGCCAGCAGCTGGGGAAGGACAGGGGCTGGTGAGCAGTTCTTC.

This clone was detected a few times. The genes are TRBV9 and TRBJ2-1, with D possibly TRBD1 on 5 matching bases. The CDR3 consists of 15 residues. V dropped 4 bases and J dropped 2 bases, with 13 bases sitting between them. In germline, CDR1 is SGDLS, CDR2 YYNGEE. This chain's CDR3 is CASSYTQGTYNEQFF. In DNA form, the CDR3 reads TGTGCCAGCAGCTATACCCAGGGAACCTACAATGAGCAGTTCTTC.

This clone was seen a handful of times. V and J are TRBV5-8 and TRBJ2-7, with D uncertain. The V gene's germline CDR1 is SGHTS and CDR2 YDEGEE. Trimming stripped 4 bases from V and 5 bases from J, with 22 bases between. The CDR3 totals 16 residues. In nucleotides, the CDR3 is TGTGCCAGCAGCCCGCAGGAGTTAGTCAGTGCACACGAGCAGTACTTC. It translates to CASSPQELVSAHEQYF.

CDR3 sequence reads: CASSLAGTSGIQTQYF. The CDR3 DNA follows: TGCGCCAGCAGCCTAGCCGGGACTAGCGGGATTCAGACCCAGTACTTC. This rearrangement joins TRBV4-1 to TRBJ2-5, with 13 nucleotides matching TRBD2. Germline V gene lookup returns CDR1 MGHRA and CDR2 YSYEKL. This CDR3 region has 16 residues. J gave up 6 bases and V 4 bases, and 8 bases lay outside the gene matches.

In this sample, this clone turned up a few times. J is TRBJ2-7 and V is TRBV6-1; TRBD1 matches 10 bases. There are 16 residues in the CDR3. Germline V gene sequence: CDR1 MNHNS, CDR2 SASEGT. The ends lost 1 base at V and 3 bases at J; junction bases unmatched: 6. CDR3 coding DNA: TGTGCCAGCAGTGAAGAGGGACAGGGGTTCATCTACGAGCAGTACTTC. As protein: CASSEEGQGFIYEQYF.

This chain links TRBV10-3 with TRBJ2-1; 8 positions match TRBD1. Per germline, CDR1 ENHRY and CDR2 SYGVKD. V dropped 10 bases and J dropped 6; count of bases not matched to a gene: 14. The CDR3 is 15 amino acids. The CDR3 DNA reads as TGTGCCAGCAAAGGTAGCGGTACAGGGGGCAATGAGCAGTTCTTC. This sequence encodes CASKGSGTGGNEQFF.

A few counts support this clone. V is TRBV18 and J is TRBJ1-1, with a tentative D call TRBD1 (5 bases). Per germline, CDR1 KGHSH and CDR2 LQKENI. CDR3 length equals 14 residues. V was cut by 4 bases and J by 1 base, with 10 bases left in between. CDR3 DNA: TGTGCCAGCTCACTCGGACAAACGAACACTGAAGCTTTCTTT. It yields the protein CASSLGQTNTEAFF.

This clone has a handful of counts. The chain is built from TRBV2 and TRBJ2-7, with 8 bases fitting TRBD2. Germline V CDR1 and CDR2: SNHLY, FYNNEI. V lost 4 bases to trimming and J lost 10 bases; unmatched junction nucleotides: 9. CDR3 length: 13 amino acids. The CDR3 reads CASSVEASGSQYF. The CDR3 DNA sequence: TGTGCCAGCAGTGTCGAGGCAAGCGGGAGCCAGTACTTC.

A word on this clone: This CDR3 is also generated by other DNA sequences in the sample. The chain couples TRBV20-1 to TRBJ2-5; D is possibly TRBD1 (5 bases). The CDR3 contains 11 residues. Germline V gives CDR1 DFQATT, CDR2 SNEGSKA (reference sequence). Deletions cut 5 bases from V and 5 bases from J, with 9 bases between. The CDR3 loop reads CSAGPGETQYF. The CDR3 DNA follows: TGCAGTGCTGGACCAGGGGAGACCCAGTACTTC.

As for this clone: Other DNA sequences of this sample code for an identical CDR3. DNA for the CDR3: TGTGCCAGCAGCTTCTCGGGAGGGTCCTACGAGCAGTACTTC. Encoded protein: CASSFSGGSYEQYF. The chain joins TRBV11-2 to TRBJ2-7; the match to TRBD2 covers 8 bases. The CDR3 is 14 amino acids. Losses at the gene ends were 3 bases for V and 1 base for J; bases not matched to a gene: 2. The V gene's germline CDR1 is SGHAT and CDR2 FQNNGV.

The rearrangement uses TRBV15 and TRBJ2-7, with D possibly being TRBD1 or TRBD2 (5 bases each). The CDR3 has 13 amino acids. V shed 11 bases and J shed 0 bases, with 14 bases lying between them. Germline V gene data show CDR1 as LNHNV and CDR2 as YYDKDF (reference sequence). Here the CDR3 reads CAAGWGSSYEQYF. CDR3 in DNA: TGTGCCGCTGGCTGGGGGAGCTCCTACGAGCAGTACTTC.

The chain has TRBV7-9 and TRBJ2-7; D is uncertain. CDR3 length: 13 residues. Trimming removed 1 base at V and 3 bases at J, with 7 bases between. The germline V gene encodes CDR1 SEHNR and CDR2 FQNEAQ (reference sequence). For the CDR3, the DNA is TGTGCCAGCAGCTTAGAGGTCCACTACGAGCAGTACTTC. It specifies CASSLEVHYEQYF.

This clone was seen a handful of times. J is TRBJ2-7 and V is TRBV29-1; the D gene is possibly TRBD1 (6 bases). Looked up from germline, CDR1 is SQVTM and CDR2 is ANQGSEA. CDR3 length: 12 amino acids. V was pared by 4 bases and J by 0 bases, with 7 bases between. CDR3 coding DNA: TGCAGCGTTGTGGACAGCTCCTACGAGCAGTACTTC. Translating it yields CSVVDSSYEQYF.

J is TRBJ2-4 and V is TRBV18, with D maybe TRBD2 (5 bases). There are 14 residues in the CDR3. The germline V and J ends were trimmed by 6 bases and 2 bases, with 11 bases remaining between them. Germline V gene sequence: CDR1 KGHSH, CDR2 LQKENI. The CDR3: CASSPPGTKNIQYF. The CDR3 nucleotides are TGTGCCAGCTCTCCCCCGGGGACCAAAAACATTCAGTACTTC. The full variable domain, its missing parts supplied by reference TRBV18 and TRBJ2-4, is NAGVMQNPRHLVRRRGQEARLRCSPMKGHSHVYWYRQLPEEGLKFMVYLQKENIIDESGMPKERFSAEFPKEGPSILRIQQVVRGDSAAYFCASSPPGTKNIQYFGAGTRLSVL.

The chain is built from TRBV2 and TRBJ1-2; 9 bases map to TRBD1. This CDR3 is 13 amino acids long. The V segment lost 7 bases and the J segment 5 bases; nucleotides outside the gene matches: 5. Germline assignment: CDR1 SNHLY and CDR2 FYNNEI. The CDR3 bases are TGTGCCAGCAACGACAGGGGGAATTATGGCTACACCTTC. Translation gives CASNDRGNYGYTF.

This clone was counted between two and nine times. The chain has TRBV9 and TRBJ2-1; TRBD2 matches at 9 bases. In germline, CDR1 is SGDLS, CDR2 YYNGEE. Trimming cost V 3 bases and J 8 bases; bases outside gene matches: 12. The CDR3 sequence is 16 residues long. CDR3 nucleotides: TGTGCCAGCAGCGCGGGGCCTGGCGGGAGGGGTTATGAGCAGTTCTTC. Translating gives CASSAGPGGRGYEQFF.

In its sample, this clone was seen a few times. The rearrangement uses TRBV5-4 and TRBJ2-2, with D possibly TRBD2 on 6 matching bases. Deletions cut 0 bases from V and 0 bases from J, with 9 bases between. CDR1 is SGHNT and CDR2 is YYREEE in the germline V gene (reference sequence). This CDR3 has 16 amino acids. For the CDR3, the DNA is TGTGCCAGCAGCTTGGCCGGGACTTCGAACACCGGGGAGCTGTTTTTT. It translates to CASSLAGTSNTGELFF.

The J gene is TRBJ1-5, the V gene TRBV28; D is perhaps TRBD1 (5 bases). The V gene lost 5 bases and the J gene lost 5 bases, with 16 bases spanning the gap. There are 15 residues in the CDR3. Germline V gene lookup returns CDR1 MDHEN and CDR2 SYDVKM. DNA of the CDR3: TGTGCCAGCAGTACCAGGGCGGGGGTCGATCAGCCCCAGCATTTT. Encoded protein: CASSTRAGVDQPQHF.

This sequence joins TRBV18 and TRBJ2-3; 8 bases are a match to TRBD2. The CDR3 spans 16 residues. The germline V gene encodes CDR1 KGHSH and CDR2 LQKENI. V lost 2 bases, J lost 2 bases, and 6 bases stayed unmatched. The CDR3, as DNA: TGTGCCAGCTCACCAATGGTTAGCGGGATCACAGATACGCAGTATTTT. Protein sequence: CASSPMVSGITDTQYF.

V usage is TRBV18 and J usage is TRBJ2-1, with no clear D. Germline values: CDR1 KGHSH, CDR2 LQKENI. There are 12 residues in the CDR3. V was trimmed by 5 bases and J by 5 bases, leaving 7 bases between them. The CDR3 DNA reads TGTGCCAGCTCATTCCCCGACAATGAGCAGTTCTTC. As protein: CASSFPDNEQFF.

The table lists this clone with a few counts. This sequence joins TRBV27 and TRBJ2-3; D not resolved. CDR1 is MNHEY, CDR2 SMNVEV, per germline (reference sequence). Between the trimmed V and J ends, which lost 6 bases and 1 base, there was a span of 14 bases. This CDR3 is 15 amino acids long. CDR3 residues: CASSLSAVGTDTQYF. CDR3 in DNA: TGTGCCAGCAGCCTAAGTGCAGTGGGCACAGATACGCAGTATTTT.

On this clone: At one end, the junction sequence differs from germline, possibly due to a read error. This chain joins TRBV27 and TRBJ1-1; no clear D. Germline lookup yields CDR1 MNHEY and CDR2 SMNVEV (reference sequence). CDR3 length equals 13 residues. The CDR3, as DNA: TGTGCCAGCAGATTATGGGGGAACACTGAAGCTTTCTTT. It is translated as CASRLWGNTEAFF.

This chain links TRBV7-2 with TRBJ1-2, with D uncertain. The V end lost 5 bases, the J end lost 7 bases, and 11 bases lay between the germline ends. The CDR3 consists of 12 residues. Per the germline V gene, CDR1 is SGHTA and CDR2 is FQGNSA. The CDR3 region is CASSTRVIGYTF. The CDR3 DNA reads TGTGCCAGCAGCACACGGGTGATTGGCTACACCTTC.

The V and J genes are TRBV27 and TRBJ1-2, with D uncertain. Germline values: CDR1 MNHEY, CDR2 SMNVEV (reference sequence). Trimming pared 0 bases from V and 0 bases from J, leaving 8 bases between. The CDR3 extends over 15 amino acids. CDR3 nucleotide sequence: TGTGCCAGCAGTTTATCGGTCAGATCTAACTATGGCTACACCTTC. Translated: CASSLSVRSNYGYTF.

The V gene is TRBV7-2, the J gene TRBJ2-2; D is unclear. V lost 2 bases, J lost 5 bases, and 6 bases lay in between. This CDR3 contains 13 residues. Germline loops: CDR1 SGHTA, CDR2 FQGNSA. The CDR3 spells CASSLWKTGELFF. CDR3 DNA: TGTGCCAGCAGCTTATGGAAGACCGGGGAGCTGTTTTTT.

This clone turned up a few times. CDR3 bases: TGCAGCGTTCACCCGGCCCCGTATAGGAATGGAGACACTGAAGCTTTCTTT. Amino acids: CSVHPAPYRNGDTEAFF. The V call is TRBV29-1, the J call TRBJ1-1, with no clear D. Germline CDR1 reads SQVTM; CDR2 reads ANQGSEA. Deletions cut 5 bases from V and 3 bases from J, with 25 bases between. The CDR3 sequence is 17 residues long.